This T cell receptor beta chain came from a study of blood T cell repertoires in COVID-19. Trimming stripped 0 bases from V and 7 bases from J, with 12 bases between. The CDR3 extends over 14 amino acids. Germline CDR1 and CDR2: LGHNA and YSLEER. Produced via immunoSEQ multiplex PCR; TCRdb's table is partial and in-frame only. Here the sample spans 150,000 to 200,000 clones, less than 85% being singletons. Sequencing was carried out using PBMCs or T cells enriched from blood (not recorded which). The sequence was obtained from a man in his fifties or sixties who had recovered from COVID-19. The gene calls are TRBV4-3 and TRBJ1-2; D call uncertain. The CDR3 sequence is CASSQEWGAAGYTF. DNA for the CDR3: TGCGCCAGCAGCCAAGAGTGGGGAGCCGCTGGCTACACCTTC.